The T cell receptor beta chain described here comes from a study of cytomegalovirus exposure and HLA in healthy donors. Study as a whole: HLA-typed donors contributed 80 million or so unique TCRs, which were held in an early data release.

The PCR ran on 60 Vbeta and 13 Jbeta primers. Method: immunoSEQ multiplex PCR; TCRdb's copy keeps in-frame clones and lacks some. The sample contains 95,000 to 150,000 clones, over 60% of which appear only once. As regards this clone: Its target is unknown.

Germline values: CDR1 SGHTA, CDR2 FQGNSA. The CDR3 has 13 amino acids. V was pared by 5 bases and J by 5 bases, with 2 bases of the junction left unmatched. General observations from the study: Some segments of the V type, notably TRBV6-2 and TRBV6-3, were excluded as indistinguishable.

This clonotype was obtained from a human donor in good health. The chain joins TRBV7-2 to TRBJ2-2; 7 bases map to TRBD1. The specimen was PBMCs. CDR3 in amino acids: CASSGGQTGELFF. CDR3 sequence (DNA): TGTGCCAGCAGCGGGGGACAGACCGGGGAGCTGTTTTTT.